Listed below are T cell receptor beta chains from one sample, sequenced in a study of shared clonotypes between healthy human individuals. Profiling relied on immunoSEQ multiplex PCR, and the TCRdb table lists in-frame clones only, not all of them. The data show a few million clones, 93% seen once. The specimen sequenced was naive CD4+ T cells from PBMCs. These receptors were taken from a man aged 18 to 29 in good health. Some clones in this sample may be carry-over from other donors' samples. Both conserved end residues are part of each CDR3. The D gene is left open where the match is weak. Only part of the rows carry a size: once, few, many, or a class if the clone is expanded.

d_gene	v_gene	abundance	j_gene	CDR3aa	CDR3nt
NA	TRBV5-1	NA	TRBJ2-7	CASSLGADEQYF	TGCGCCAGCAGCTTGGGGGCAGACGAGCAGTACTTC
NA	TRBV19	NA	TRBJ2-5	CASSITTQETQYF	TGTGCCAGTAGTATCACAACCCAAGAGACCCAGTACTTC
NA	TRBV5-1	NA	TRBJ2-3	CASSPRIIGSADTQYF	TGCGCCAGCAGCCCTAGGATAATAGGTAGCGCAGATACGCAGTATTTT
TRBD1	TRBV2	NA	TRBJ1-5	CASNELGQGGQPQHF	TGTGCCAGCAACGAATTGGGACAGGGGGGCCAGCCCCAGCATTTT
NA	TRBV5-1	NA	TRBJ1-1	CASNFPGSAGAFF	TGCGCCAGCAACTTTCCAGGGAGCGCCGGGGCTTTCTTT
NA	TRBV5-1	NA	TRBJ1-4	CASSLESNEKLFF	TGCGCCAGCAGCTTGGAGTCAAATGAAAAACTGTTTTTT
TRBD2	TRBV25-1	NA	TRBJ2-1	CASSDAAGVSNEQFF	TGTGCCAGCAGTGATGCAGCGGGAGTATCCAATGAGCAGTTCTTC
NA	TRBV28	NA	TRBJ1-1	CASREGVLEAFF	TGTGCCAGCAGAGAAGGGGTTCTCGAAGCTTTCTTT
NA	TRBV5-8	NA	TRBJ2-3	CASSLAGTDTQYF	TGTGCCAGCAGCTTGGCCGGCACAGATACGCAGTATTTT
NA	TRBV19	NA	TRBJ2-7	CASSIPGARDEQYF	TGTGCCAGTAGTATTCCTGGGGCGCGGGACGAGCAGTACTTC
TRBD2	TRBV11-2	once	TRBJ2-7	CASSLGFSGSSYEQYF	TGTGCCAGCAGCTTAGGTTTTAGCGGGTCCTCCTACGAGCAGTACTTC
NA	TRBV5-1	NA	TRBJ2-7	CASSSRLARDEQYF	TGCGCCAGCAGCTCTCGTCTAGCAAGAGACGAGCAGTACTTC
TRBD2	TRBV28	NA	TRBJ2-7	CASSPRGGTYEQYF	TGTGCCAGCAGCCCCCGGGGAGGGACCTACGAGCAGTACTTC
NA	TRBV5-6	NA	TRBJ2-1	CASSLFGDGYNEQFF	TGTGCCAGCAGCTTATTTGGGGACGGCTACAATGAGCAGTTCTTC
NA	TRBV6-5	once	TRBJ2-1	CASSYRGYEQFF	TGTGCCAGCAGTTACAGGGGGTACGAGCAGTTCTTC
NA	TRBV5-8	NA	TRBJ2-1	CASSPGTAGEQFF	TGTGCCAGCAGCCCGGGGACTGCGGGTGAGCAGTTCTTC
TRBD1	TRBV27	NA	TRBJ2-5	CASRAWAGGLGETQYF	TGTGCCAGCAGAGCCTGGGCAGGGGGCTTAGGAGAGACCCAGTACTTC
TRBD2	TRBV28	NA	TRBJ2-1	CASRLSGSYNEQFF	TGTGCCAGCAGGCTTAGCGGGAGCTACAATGAGCAGTTCTTC
NA	TRBV7-2	few	TRBJ2-6	CASSLTGANVLTF	TGTGCCAGCAGCTTAACTGGGGCCAACGTCCTGACTTTC
TRBD1	TRBV30	NA	TRBJ2-7	CAWIRGTGRGQYF	TGTGCCTGGATCCGGGGGACAGGGAGAGGGCAGTACTTC
NA	TRBV30	few	TRBJ1-1	CAWSGWAAEAFF	TGTGCCTGGAGTGGATGGGCGGCTGAAGCTTTCTTT
NA	TRBV29-1	NA	TRBJ1-3	CSVGLGNTIYF	TGCAGCGTGGGACTCGGAAACACCATATATTTT
NA	TRBV15	NA	TRBJ2-3	CATTPGLSLSTDTQYF	TGTGCCACTACCCCGGGACTCTCACTAAGCACAGATACGCAGTATTTT
NA	TRBV6-1	NA	TRBJ2-7	CASRKPVGEQYF	TGTGCCAGCAGGAAACCCGTCGGCGAGCAGTACTTC
TRBD1	TRBV28	NA	TRBJ2-7	CASSRGQGADEQYF	TGTGCCAGCAGTAGGGGACAGGGGGCGGACGAGCAGTACTTC
NA	TRBV28	NA	TRBJ2-7	CASSLFRKASEQYF	TGTGCCAGCAGTTTATTTCGGAAGGCGAGCGAGCAGTACTTC
TRBD1	TRBV28	NA	TRBJ2-2	CASMNKGQGPTGELFF	TGTGCCAGCATGAATAAGGGACAGGGTCCCACCGGGGAGCTGTTTTTT
NA	TRBV5-6	NA	TRBJ1-5	CASSLFLRADMPQHF	TGTGCCAGCAGCTTGTTTCTCCGGGCGGATATGCCCCAGCATTTT
TRBD1	TRBV9	NA	TRBJ2-6	CASSLQGAAGANVLTF	TGTGCCAGCAGCCTACAGGGGGCGGCTGGGGCCAACGTCCTGACTTTC
TRBD2	TRBV28	once	TRBJ2-7	CASQPFGTSLTYEQYF	TGTGCCAGCCAGCCCTTTGGGACTAGCCTTACCTACGAGCAGTACTTC
TRBD1	TRBV7-9	once	TRBJ2-6	CASSYSGQGASGANVLTF	TGTGCCAGCAGCTACTCGGGACAGGGGGCTTCTGGGGCCAACGTCCTGACTTTC
NA	TRBV7-3	NA	TRBJ2-3	CASSLDHGVTDTQYF	TGTGCCAGCAGCTTAGATCATGGAGTCACAGATACGCAGTATTTT
NA	TRBV6-6	NA	TRBJ2-2	CASSPPPGLGTGELFF	TGTGCCAGCAGTCCCCCCCCGGGTCTTGGCACCGGGGAGCTGTTTTTT
TRBD2	TRBV7-8	NA	TRBJ2-3	CASSLILATRGGPVDTQYF	TGTGCCAGCAGCTTAATCCTAGCTACGCGGGGAGGGCCAGTAGATACGCAGTATTTT
NA	TRBV18	few	TRBJ1-3	CASSPFDTIYF	TGTGCCAGCTCACCATTTGACACCATATATTTT
NA	TRBV2	NA	TRBJ1-3	CASSEPNSGNTIYF	TGTGCCAGCAGTGAACCGAACTCTGGAAACACCATATATTTT